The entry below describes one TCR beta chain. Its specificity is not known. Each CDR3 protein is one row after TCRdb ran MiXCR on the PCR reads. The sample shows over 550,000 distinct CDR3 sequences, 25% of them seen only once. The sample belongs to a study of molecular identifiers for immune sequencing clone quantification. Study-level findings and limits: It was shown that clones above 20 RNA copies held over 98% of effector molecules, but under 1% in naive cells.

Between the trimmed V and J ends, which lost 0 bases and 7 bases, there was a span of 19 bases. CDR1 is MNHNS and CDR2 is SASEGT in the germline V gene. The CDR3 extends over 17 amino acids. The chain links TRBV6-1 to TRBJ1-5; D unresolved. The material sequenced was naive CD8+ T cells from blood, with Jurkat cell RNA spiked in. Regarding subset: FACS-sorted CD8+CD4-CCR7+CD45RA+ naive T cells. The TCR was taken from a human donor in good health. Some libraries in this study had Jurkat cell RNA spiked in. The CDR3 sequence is CASSEAIEDGVWQPQHF. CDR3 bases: TGTGCCAGCAGTGAAGCCATTGAAGACGGGGTTTGGCAGCCCCAGCATTTT.